These 28 T cell receptor beta chains came from one sample sequenced in a study of OX40 agonist ivuxolimab in advanced cancers. Assay: immunoSEQ multiplex PCR; the TCRdb copy retains only in-frame clones and omits some. The sample contains about 76,000 clones, 65% to 90% of which appear only once. Sequencing was performed on CD4+ or CD8+ T cells sorted from blood, taken in a trial of the OX40 agonist ivuxolimab. The receptors originated from an adult with an advanced solid tumor such as melanoma, head and neck, liver or kidney cancer.

V gene TRBV10-3 combines with J gene TRBJ1-5; no firm D call. Trimming shortened V by 3 bases and J by 1 base, and 13 bases separated the two germline ends. The germline V gene encodes CDR1 ENHRY and CDR2 SYGVKD. The CDR3 extends over 16 amino acids. CDR3 amino acids: CAISEGLVGSNQPQHF. The CDR3 nucleotides are TGTGCCATCAGTGAAGGGCTGGTAGGGAGCAATCAGCCCCAGCATTTT.

CDR3 bases: TGCGCCAGCAGCCAAGATGGGAGGGGGCTCTATGGCTACACCTTC. This translates into CASSQDGRGLYGYTF. The chain has TRBV4-3 and TRBJ1-2; 7 bases align to TRBD1. Germline-derived CDR1 and CDR2 are LGHNA and YSLEER. V lost 0 bases to trimming and J lost 4 bases; unmatched junction nucleotides: 5. CDR3 length equals 15 residues.

The genes are TRBV7-2 and TRBJ1-5; 7 bases line up with TRBD1. The V gene end was trimmed by 1 base and the J gene end by 7 bases; junction bases not matched to a gene: 10. The CDR3 runs 16 residues. CDR1 and CDR2 (germline): SGHTA, FQGNSA. The CDR3 is CASSLEARQGEQPQHF. The CDR3 bases are TGTGCCAGCAGCTTAGAGGCGCGGCAGGGGGAGCAGCCCCAGCATTTT.

This chain links TRBV7-5 with TRBJ1-4; the table's D call, TRBD1, was not checked against the DNA. TRBV7-5 is described as a pseudogene. The CDR3 consists of 16 residues. The chain's CDR3 is CARSCGSWTVNEKLFF. The CDR3 DNA sequence: TGTGCCAGAAGCTGCGGCTCTTGGACAGTAAATGAAAAACTGTTTTTT.

The rearrangement joins TRBV6-5 to TRBJ1-1; 7 bases map to TRBD1. V was clipped by 4 bases and J by 1 base; unmatched bases: 9. Germline loops: CDR1 MNHEY, CDR2 SVGAGI. CDR3 length: 16 residues. In DNA form, the CDR3 reads TGTGCCAGCAGTTCTAAGACAGGGCTACAGAACACTGAAGCTTTCTTT. It encodes CASSSKTGLQNTEAFF.

The chain recombines TRBV4-3 with TRBJ1-2; TRBD1 matches 7 bases. This CDR3 is built from 15 residues. V shed 1 base and J 5 bases; nucleotides not matched to a gene: 7. CDR1 and CDR2 (germline): LGHNA, YSLEER. The CDR3 DNA follows: TGCGCCAGCAGCCAAGGGTCGACAGGGAAATATGGCTACACCTTC. Translating gives CASSQGSTGKYGYTF.

The rearrangement joins TRBV5-1 to TRBJ2-5; D remains ambiguous. The CDR3 runs 11 residues. In germline, CDR1 is SGHRS, CDR2 YFSETQ. The V end was cut by 4 bases, the J end by 5 bases, with 6 bases between. The CDR3 DNA is TGCGCCAGCAGCGATGGGGAGACCCAGTACTTC. Protein product: CASSDGETQYF.

The chain couples TRBV6-5 to TRBJ2-7; no clear D gene. The V and J ends lost 1 base and 1 base respectively, with 11 bases between them. The CDR3 consists of 15 residues. Germline V gives CDR1 MNHEY, CDR2 SVGAGI. CDR3 DNA sequence: TGTGCCAGCAGTTACTACCCCACGGCTTCCTACGAGCAGTACTTC. This encodes CASSYYPTASYEQYF.

This sequence joins TRBV7-2 and TRBJ1-5; TRBD1 matches 8 bases. CDR3 length: 16 amino acids. Germline lookup yields CDR1 SGHTA and CDR2 FQGNSA. V lost 5 bases, J lost 4 bases, and 10 bases stayed unmatched. The chain's CDR3 is CASSPQPGQENQPQHF. The CDR3 DNA reads TGTGCCAGCAGCCCCCAACCGGGACAGGAGAATCAGCCCCAGCATTTT.

The chain has TRBV18 and TRBJ1-1, with TRBD1 matching 7 bases. The CDR3 is 14 amino acids. V shed 4 bases, J shed 3 bases, and the junction held 5 bases outside the gene matches. Germline CDR1 KGHSH, CDR2 LQKENI. CDR3 bases: TGTGCCAGCTCACGAGGACAGGAGTACACTGAAGCTTTCTTT. Amino acids: CASSRGQEYTEAFF.

V is TRBV6-1 and J is TRBJ2-7; maybe TRBD2 (7 bases). Germline V CDR1 and CDR2: MNHNS, SASEGT. Trimming shortened V by 1 base and J by 3 bases, and 16 bases separated the two germline ends. The CDR3 length is 16 residues. The CDR3: CASSEVHRGAIYEQYF. In DNA form, the CDR3 reads TGTGCCAGCAGTGAAGTCCACCGGGGGGCTATCTACGAGCAGTACTTC.

The rearrangement joins TRBV10-3 to TRBJ2-5; the match to TRBD2 covers 10 bases. The CDR3 spans 18 residues. Germline CDR1 ENHRY, CDR2 SYGVKD. Trimming removed 0 bases from V and 6 bases from J; junction bases left unmatched: 13. For the CDR3, the DNA is TGTGCCATCAGTGAGTCGAGGGGCCGGACTAGCGGTCCCCAGACCCAGTACTTC. It encodes CAISESRGRTSGPQTQYF.

This clone has a handful of counts. The J gene is TRBJ2-2, the V gene TRBV30, with 8 bases identical to TRBD2. V gave up 5 bases and J gave up 4 bases; unmatched junction bases: 3. Germline CDR1 is GTSNPN and CDR2 is SVGIG (reference sequence). This CDR3 has 13 residues. CDR3 in DNA: TGTGCCTGGGGGACTAGACCCACCGGGGAGCTGTTTTTT. Residues: CAWGTRPTGELFF.

V gene TRBV18 combines with J gene TRBJ2-3; 7 bases are shared with TRBD1. V dropped 0 bases and J dropped 8; count of bases not matched to a gene: 5. This CDR3 is 14 amino acids long. Germline-derived CDR1 and CDR2 are KGHSH and LQKENI. DNA for the CDR3: TGTGCCAGCTCACCACCTCTCCGGGACAGTACGCAGTATTTT. Translation: CASSPPLRDSTQYF.

The chain has TRBV19 and TRBJ2-4; 9 bases are shared with TRBD1. The germline V gene has CDR1 LNHDA and CDR2 SQIVND (reference sequence). The junction had 7 bases not matched to a gene; V was cut back by 4 bases and J by 6 bases. This CDR3 has 15 amino acids. CDR3 amino acids: CASSTRDREPNIQYF. The CDR3, as DNA: TGTGCCAGTAGTACCCGGGACAGGGAACCAAACATTCAGTACTTC. Filled out from reference TRBV19 and TRBJ2-4, the complete variable domain reads DGGITQSPKYLFRKEGQNVTLSCEQNLNHDAMYWYRQDPGQGLRLIYYSQIVNDFQKGDIAEGYSVSREKKESFPLTVTSAQKNPTAFYLCASSTRDREPNIQYFGAGTRLSVL.

The CDR3 region has the DNA TGTGCCAGCAGCTTAGTTTCGGCGGGGGGGCGGTACGAGCAGTACTTC. The encoded protein is CASSLVSAGGRYEQYF. This sequence joins TRBV7-9 and TRBJ2-7, with 9 nucleotides matching TRBD2. V lost 1 base, J lost 4 bases, and 8 bases stayed unmatched. The germline gives CDR1 SEHNR, CDR2 FQNEAQ (reference sequence). The CDR3 runs 16 residues. Full variable domain (remainder filled in from reference TRBV7-9 and TRBJ2-7): DTGVSQNPRHKITKRGQNVTFRCDPISEHNRLYWYRQTLGQGPEFLTYFQNEAQLEKSRLLSDRFSAERPKGSFSTLEIQRTEQGDSAMYLCASSLVSAGGRYEQYFGPGTRLTVT.

The table lists this clone with a count of one. The rearrangement links TRBV7-8 to TRBJ2-5; maybe TRBD2 (7 bases). From germline, CDR1 is SGHVS and CDR2 FQNEAQ. The ends were cut back, 1 base at V and 4 bases at J, with 13 bases in the middle. The CDR3 length is 15 residues. Here the CDR3 DNA reads TGTGCCAGCAGCTTAGGATGGGGGGGCGGAGAGACCCAGTACTTC. Translated, it gives CASSLGWGGGETQYF. The complete variable domain, with remaining parts taken from reference TRBV7-8 and TRBJ2-5, reads GAGVSQSPRYKVAKRGQDVALRCDPISGHVSLFWYQQALGQGPEFLTYFQNEAQLDKSGLPSDRFFAERPEGSVSTLKIQRTQQEDSAVYLCASSLGWGGGETQYFGPGTRLLVL.

The chain employs TRBV19 and TRBJ1-2, with a tentative D call TRBD1 (6 bases). V was pared by 2 bases and J by 3 bases, with 10 bases between. Per the germline V gene, CDR1 is LNHDA and CDR2 is SQIVND (reference sequence). This CDR3 region has 14 residues. CDR3 nucleotides: TGTGCCAGTAGTATAATGGGGGGCGACTATGGCTACACCTTC. Translated, it gives CASSIMGGDYGYTF.

The chain uses TRBV10-3 and TRBJ1-1, with D perhaps TRBD1 (6 bases). The CDR3 is 14 amino acids. CDR1 and CDR2 (germline): ENHRY, SYGVKD. V gave up 5 bases and J gave up 1 base, with 11 bases separating them. The CDR3 is CAISRQETNTEAFF. As DNA, the CDR3 is TGTGCCATCAGTAGACAGGAGACGAACACTGAAGCTTTCTTT.

The chain is built from TRBV7-2 and TRBJ2-7, with 10 bases fitting TRBD1. CDR1 SGHTA and CDR2 FQGNSA come from the germline V gene. The ends lost 3 bases at V and 6 bases at J; junction bases unmatched: 8. The CDR3 is 15 amino acids. CDR3 amino acids: CASSLGPGTGAEQYF. The CDR3 nucleotides read TGTGCCAGCAGCTTGGGCCCCGGGACAGGGGCCGAGCAGTACTTC.

This clone was seen once. The same CDR3 also results from other DNA sequences found in this sample. The chain combines TRBV5-1 with TRBJ1-5; 7 bases map to TRBD1. The CDR3 length is 15 residues. Germline CDR1 is SGHRS and CDR2 is YFSETQ. The J segment lost 2 bases and the V segment lost 8 bases, leaving 10 bases of the junction unmatched. CDR3 protein: CASSPGGGGNQPQHF. The CDR3, as DNA: TGCGCCAGTAGCCCAGGAGGGGGCGGCAATCAGCCCCAGCATTTT.

This clone came up once. This chain links TRBV5-6 with TRBJ2-7; 8 bases fit TRBD2. The germline V gene has CDR1 SGHDT and CDR2 YYEEEE. The CDR3 has 15 amino acids. Trimming cost V 4 bases and J 2 bases; bases outside gene matches: 8. DNA for the CDR3: TGTGCCAGCAGCGCACTTGGCGGGGGGACCTACGAGCAGTACTTC. Its translation: CASSALGGGTYEQYF.

The chain combines TRBV11-2 with TRBJ2-7; 9 positions match TRBD1. The CDR3 runs 16 residues. J lost 3 bases, V lost 5 bases, and 11 bases had no gene match. Germline V gene data show CDR1 as SGHAT and CDR2 as FQNNGV. Written as DNA, the CDR3 is TGTGCCAGCAGCCTCCTCGGGACAGGGACCGGCTACGAGCAGTACTTC. Translated, it gives CASSLLGTGTGYEQYF.

V usage is TRBV4-2 and J usage is TRBJ2-3; D call uncertain. V lost 1 base to trimming and J lost 2 bases, with 7 bases between them. There are 14 residues in the CDR3. Germline V gives CDR1 LGHNA, CDR2 YNFKEQ. CDR3 DNA sequence: TGTGCCAGCAGCCAAGCTCGATACACAGATACGCAGTATTTT. Its protein product is CASSQARYTDTQYF.

The chain carries TRBV13 and TRBJ1-4; TRBD1 is a possible D gene (6 bases). CDR1 PRHDT and CDR2 FYEKMQ come from the germline V gene (reference sequence). Trimming took off 6 bases at V and 0 bases at J, with 17 bases between the two ends. The CDR3 sequence is 17 residues long. Here the CDR3 reads CASSPDRRQATNEKLFF. DNA of the CDR3: TGTGCCAGCAGTCCGGATCGACGACAGGCAACTAATGAAAAACTGTTTTTT.

CDR3 nucleotides: TGTGCCAGCACTTCGACAGGGGTCCGGGGCATTCAGTACTTC. Translated, it gives CASTSTGVRGIQYF. The J gene is TRBJ2-4, the V gene TRBV2, with 8 bases matching TRBD1. CDR3 length equals 14 residues. The ends lost 7 bases at V and 9 bases at J; junction bases unmatched: 11. The germline gives CDR1 SNHLY, CDR2 FYNNEI.

This rearrangement joins TRBV5-6 to TRBJ2-3, with 8 bases that match TRBD1. The germline CDR1 and CDR2 sequences are SGHDT and YYEEEE. The CDR3 is 16 amino acids. With 4 bases clipped from V and 2 bases from J, the junction kept 9 bases outside the gene matches. Here the CDR3 reads CASSHGQGPFTDTQYF. The CDR3 region has the DNA TGTGCCAGCAGCCATGGACAGGGCCCCTTCACAGATACGCAGTATTTT.

This chain links TRBV7-2 with TRBJ2-1; weak D call: TRBD1 (6 bases). Trimming took 1 base from V and 2 from J, leaving 9 bases between them. The CDR3 runs 15 residues. Germline lookup yields CDR1 SGHTA and CDR2 FQGNSA. The CDR3 loop reads CASSLEGGAYNEQFF. The CDR3 DNA is TGTGCCAGCAGCTTAGAAGGGGGTGCCTACAATGAGCAGTTCTTC.